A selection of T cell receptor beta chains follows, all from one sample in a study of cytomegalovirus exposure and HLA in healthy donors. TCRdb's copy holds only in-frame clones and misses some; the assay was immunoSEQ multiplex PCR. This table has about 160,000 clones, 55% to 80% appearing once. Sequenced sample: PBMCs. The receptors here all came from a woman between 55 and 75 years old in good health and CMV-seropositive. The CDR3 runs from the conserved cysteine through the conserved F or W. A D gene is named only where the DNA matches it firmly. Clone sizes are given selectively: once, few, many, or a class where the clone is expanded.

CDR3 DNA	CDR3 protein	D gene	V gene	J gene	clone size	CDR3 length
TGCGCCAGCAGCGTCGGGGGGAACACTGAAGCTTTCTTT	CASSVGGNTEAFF	.	TRBV5-1	TRBJ1-1	.	13
TGTGCCTGGAGTGTACAGGCAGGGACCGGGGAGCTGTTTTTT	CAWSVQAGTGELFF	.	TRBV30	TRBJ2-2	few	14
TGCGCCAGCAGCTTGGCCCAGGCTTCAACTAATGAAAAACTGTTTTTT	CASSLAQASTNEKLFF	.	TRBV5-1	TRBJ1-4	few	16
TGTGCCAGCAGGACTAGCGCTGATACGCAGTATTTT	CASRTSADTQYF	TRBD2	TRBV6-5	TRBJ2-3	.	12
TGTGCCAGCAGCCGAAGCGCGGGGGGAGTAGTAAATGAGCAGTTCTTC	CASSRSAGGVVNEQFF	TRBD2	TRBV7-2	TRBJ2-1	.	16
TGCGCCAGCAGCGCCCCGCTGCGAAGCCCCACCGGGGAGCTGTTTTTT	CASSAPLRSPTGELFF	.	TRBV5-1	TRBJ2-2	few	16
TGTGCCAGCAGTTTCCGGGACAGGGGAGGGAATCAGCCCCAGCATTTT	CASSFRDRGGNQPQHF	TRBD1	TRBV6-6	TRBJ1-5	.	16
TGTGCCAGTTTTAAGAGACAGGGTGTGGAAAAACTGTTTTTT	CASFKRQGVEKLFF	.	TRBV21-1	TRBJ1-4	once	14
TGTGCCAGCAGCCAAGTGCCTAGCGGGAAGAACACCGGGGAGCTGTTTTTT	CASSQVPSGKNTGELFF	TRBD2	TRBV4-2	TRBJ2-2	.	17
TGTGCCATCAGTGAAGGGGTTCGAGAGCAGTTCTTC	CAISEGVREQFF	.	TRBV10-3	TRBJ2-1	.	12
TGTGCCAGCAGCGCCTCAGAGTGGGGGCTGAATACTGAAGCTTTCTTT	CASSASEWGLNTEAFF	.	TRBV7-3	TRBJ1-1	few	16
TGTGCCAGCAGTTTACTAGCGGAGACCTACAATGAGCAGTTCTTC	CASSLLAETYNEQFF	TRBD2	TRBV28	TRBJ2-1	.	15
TGTGCCAGCACCACCGACAGGGGAAGCTATGGCTACACCTTC	CASTTDRGSYGYTF	TRBD1	TRBV11-2	TRBJ1-2	.	14
TGTGCCATCAGTGGGCTAGCTACGCAGTATTTT	CAISGLATQYF	.	TRBV10-3	TRBJ2-3	.	11
TGTGCCAGTAGTATGGGGACAGGGAGATTTGGCGGCTACACCTTC	CASSMGTGRFGGYTF	TRBD1	TRBV19	TRBJ1-2	.	15
TGTGCCAGCAGCTTTGAGGCGGGGGCAGCTTTTAATGAGCAGTTCTTC	CASSFEAGAAFNEQFF	.	TRBV7-6	TRBJ2-1	.	16
TGTGCCAGTAGTACACAAGGACAGATGAACACTGAAGCTTTCTTT	CASSTQGQMNTEAFF	.	TRBV19	TRBJ1-1	.	15
TGTGCCAGCAGAACGGGAGAGCCCACCGGGGAGCTGTTTTTT	CASRTGEPTGELFF	.	TRBV28	TRBJ2-2	.	14
TGTGCCAGCAGCTTTGGGACAGGGGGGGGCTTTAGCAATCAGCCCCAGCATTTT	CASSFGTGGGFSNQPQHF	TRBD1	TRBV7-6	TRBJ1-5	.	18
TGCGCCAGCAGCCCCTCCCTCCTGGCGGCGGGTTCCACAGATACGCAGTATTTT	CASSPSLLAAGSTDTQYF	.	TRBV5-1	TRBJ2-3	.	18
TGTGCCAGCAGCTTAGGGGGAGTTCCAGATACGCAGTATTTT	CASSLGGVPDTQYF	.	TRBV7-8	TRBJ2-3	.	14
TGTGCCACCAGCTTCCTCGGGACAGGGAGAAAGACCCAGTACTTC	CATSFLGTGRKTQYF	TRBD1	TRBV15	TRBJ2-5	.	15
TGCGCCAGCAGCTTGGATAGCGGGAGTGAAACAGATACGCAGTATTTT	CASSLDSGSETDTQYF	TRBD2	TRBV5-1	TRBJ2-3	.	16
TGTGCCACCTTCTCCGGGACAGTCTACGAGCAGTACTTC	CATFSGTVYEQYF	TRBD1	TRBV28	TRBJ2-7	.	13
TGTGCCAGCAGCTTAGTAGCGGGAGAGGACGGGGAGCTGTTTTTT	CASSLVAGEDGELFF	TRBD2	TRBV11-1	TRBJ2-2	.	15
TGCGCCAGCAGCCAAGACAGGGGCTTGAACACTGAAGCTTTCTTT	CASSQDRGLNTEAFF	.	TRBV4-3	TRBJ1-1	.	15
TGTGCCAGTAAACCCATCGGTGCTAGCACAGATACGCAGTATTTT	CASKPIGASTDTQYF	.	TRBV27	TRBJ2-3	.	15
TGTGCCAGCAGCTTCTCGGGACAGGTGAATGAGCAGTTCTTC	CASSFSGQVNEQFF	TRBD1	TRBV7-9	TRBJ2-1	.	14